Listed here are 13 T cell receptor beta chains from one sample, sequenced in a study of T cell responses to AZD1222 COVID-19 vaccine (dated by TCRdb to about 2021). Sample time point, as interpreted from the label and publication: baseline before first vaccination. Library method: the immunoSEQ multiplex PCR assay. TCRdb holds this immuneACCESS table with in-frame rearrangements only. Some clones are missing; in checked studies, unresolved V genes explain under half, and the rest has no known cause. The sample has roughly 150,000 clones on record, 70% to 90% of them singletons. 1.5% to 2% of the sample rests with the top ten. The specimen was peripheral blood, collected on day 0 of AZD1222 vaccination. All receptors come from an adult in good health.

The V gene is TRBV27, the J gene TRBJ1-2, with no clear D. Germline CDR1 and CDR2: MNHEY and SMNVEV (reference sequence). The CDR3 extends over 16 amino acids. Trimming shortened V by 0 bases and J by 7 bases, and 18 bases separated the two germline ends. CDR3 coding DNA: TGTGCCAGCAGTTTATCGCGGGCAGCCGGGTCGCTTGGCTACACCTTC. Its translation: CASSLSRAAGSLGYTF.

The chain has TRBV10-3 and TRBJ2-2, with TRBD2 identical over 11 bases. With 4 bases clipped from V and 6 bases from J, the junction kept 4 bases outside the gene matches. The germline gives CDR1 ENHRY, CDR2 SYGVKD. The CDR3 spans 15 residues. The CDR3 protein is CAISAVAGGAGELFF. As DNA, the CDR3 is TGTGCCATCAGTGCCGTAGCGGGGGGGGCCGGGGAGCTGTTTTTT.

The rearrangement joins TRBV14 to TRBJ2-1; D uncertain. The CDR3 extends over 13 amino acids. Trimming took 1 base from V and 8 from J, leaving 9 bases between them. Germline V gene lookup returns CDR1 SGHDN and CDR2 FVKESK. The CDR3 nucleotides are TGTGCCAGCAGCCAAGTAGATAGGGATGAGCAGTTCTTC. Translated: CASSQVDRDEQFF.

CDR3: CASSPLGWQPQHF. The CDR3 DNA sequence: TGTGCCAGCAGTCCCCTAGGGTGGCAGCCCCAGCATTTT. The chain employs TRBV6-6 and TRBJ1-5; D not resolved. Per germline, CDR1 MNHNY and CDR2 SVGAGI (reference sequence). The length of the CDR3 is 13 residues. The V gene lost 5 bases and the J gene lost 7 bases, with 12 bases spanning the gap.

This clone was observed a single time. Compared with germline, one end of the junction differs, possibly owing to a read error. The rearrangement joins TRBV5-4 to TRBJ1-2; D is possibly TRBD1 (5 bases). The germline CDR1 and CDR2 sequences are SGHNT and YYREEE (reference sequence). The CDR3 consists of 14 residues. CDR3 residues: CASRLGTTRNGYTF. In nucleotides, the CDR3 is TGTGCCAGCAGGTTGGGGACTACGAGGAATGGCTACACCTTC.

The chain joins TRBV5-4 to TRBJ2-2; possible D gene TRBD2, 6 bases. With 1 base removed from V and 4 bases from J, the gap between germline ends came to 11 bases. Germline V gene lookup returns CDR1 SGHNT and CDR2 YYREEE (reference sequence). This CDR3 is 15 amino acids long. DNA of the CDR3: TGTGCCAGCAGCTTGCAGGGAGGAAGCACCGGGGAGCTGTTTTTT. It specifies CASSLQGGSTGELFF.

The CDR3 nucleotides are TGTGCCAGCAGCTTAGAGCTCTCGGGTAGGCTGTTTTTT. This sequence encodes CASSLELSGRLFF. The rearrangement joins TRBV7-2 to TRBJ1-4; no definite D call. CDR3 length: 13 residues. The V end was cut by 1 base, the J end by 14 bases, with 14 bases between. From germline, CDR1 is SGHTA and CDR2 FQGNSA.

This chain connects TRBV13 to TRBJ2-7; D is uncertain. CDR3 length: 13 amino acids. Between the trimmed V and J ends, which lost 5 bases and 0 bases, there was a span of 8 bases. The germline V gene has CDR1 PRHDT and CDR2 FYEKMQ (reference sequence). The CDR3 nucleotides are TGTGCCAGCAGCCCCCCCCGCTCCTACGAGCAGTACTTC. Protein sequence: CASSPPRSYEQYF.

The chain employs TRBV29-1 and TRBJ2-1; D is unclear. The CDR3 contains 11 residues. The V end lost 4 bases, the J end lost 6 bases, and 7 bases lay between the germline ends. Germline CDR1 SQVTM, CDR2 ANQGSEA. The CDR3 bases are TGCAGCGTTGTCCCAGGCAATGAGCAGTTCTTC. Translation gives CSVVPGNEQFF.

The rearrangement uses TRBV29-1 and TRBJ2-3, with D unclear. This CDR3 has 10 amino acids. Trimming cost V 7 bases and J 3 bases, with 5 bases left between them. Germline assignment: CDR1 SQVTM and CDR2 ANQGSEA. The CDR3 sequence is CSGATDTQYF. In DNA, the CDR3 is TGCAGCGGCGCGACAGATACGCAGTATTTT.

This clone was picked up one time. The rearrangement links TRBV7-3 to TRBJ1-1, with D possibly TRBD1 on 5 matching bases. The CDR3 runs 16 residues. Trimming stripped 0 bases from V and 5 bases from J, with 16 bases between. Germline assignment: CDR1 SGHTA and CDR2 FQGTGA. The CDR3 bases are TGTGCCAGCAGCTTAACGCCCGGACAACGGGTGACTGAAGCTTTCTTT. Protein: CASSLTPGQRVTEAFF.

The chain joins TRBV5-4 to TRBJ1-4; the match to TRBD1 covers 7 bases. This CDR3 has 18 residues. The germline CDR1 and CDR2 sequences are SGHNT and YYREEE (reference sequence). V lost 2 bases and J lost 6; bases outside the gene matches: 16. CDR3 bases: TGTGCCAGCAGCTTAAACAGGGGAACGTTGATGGGCGATGAAAAACTGTTTTTT. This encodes CASSLNRGTLMGDEKLFF.

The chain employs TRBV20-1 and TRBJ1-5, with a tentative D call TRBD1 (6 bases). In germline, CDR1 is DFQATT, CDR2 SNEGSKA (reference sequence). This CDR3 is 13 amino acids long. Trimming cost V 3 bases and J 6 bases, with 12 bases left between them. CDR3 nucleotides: TGCAGTGCTAGTAGCCAGGGGAGTCAGCCCCAGCATTTT. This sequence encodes CSASSQGSQPQHF.